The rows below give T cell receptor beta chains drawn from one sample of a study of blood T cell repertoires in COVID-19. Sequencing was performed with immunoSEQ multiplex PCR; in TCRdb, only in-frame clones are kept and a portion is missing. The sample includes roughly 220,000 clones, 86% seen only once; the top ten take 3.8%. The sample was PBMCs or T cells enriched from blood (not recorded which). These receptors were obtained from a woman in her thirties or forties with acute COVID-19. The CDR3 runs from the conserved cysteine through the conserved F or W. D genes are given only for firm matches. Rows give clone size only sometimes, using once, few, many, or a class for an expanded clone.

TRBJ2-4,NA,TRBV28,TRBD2,CASSLLGSGAGDKNIQYF,TGTGCCAGCAGTTTACTTGGGTCCGGGGCGGGAGACAAAAACATTCAGTACTTC
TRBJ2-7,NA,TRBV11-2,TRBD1,CASSSPTGGGGREQYF,TGTGCCAGCAGCTCCCCGACAGGGGGCGGGGGGCGCGAGCAGTACTTC
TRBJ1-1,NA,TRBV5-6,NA,CASSFPDPNTEAFF,TGTGCCAGCAGCTTCCCAGATCCGAACACTGAAGCTTTCTTT
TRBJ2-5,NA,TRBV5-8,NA,CASIRGVQYF,TGTGCCAGCATTCGCGGGGTCCAGTACTTC
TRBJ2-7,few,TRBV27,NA,CASSESPGGSYEQYF,TGTGCCAGCAGTGAGTCCCCCGGCGGCTCCTACGAGCAGTACTTC
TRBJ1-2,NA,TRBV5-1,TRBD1,CASTLGGTGGDVGGYTF,TGCGCCAGCACCCTTGGAGGGACAGGGGGCGACGTTGGTGGCTACACCTTC
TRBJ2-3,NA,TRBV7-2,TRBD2,CASSLGTSGDTQYF,TGTGCCAGCAGCTTAGGGACTAGCGGAGATACGCAGTATTTT
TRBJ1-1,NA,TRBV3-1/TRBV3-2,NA,CASSQGQGHTEAFF,TGTGCCAGCAGCCAAGGGCAGGGGCACACTGAAGCTTTCTTT
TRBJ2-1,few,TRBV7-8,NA,CASSGRVTAYNEQFF,TGTGCCAGCAGCGGCAGGGTAACGGCCTACAATGAGCAGTTCTTC
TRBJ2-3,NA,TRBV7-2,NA,CASSLGAGPTDTQYF,TGTGCCAGCAGCTTAGGGGCAGGGCCCACAGATACGCAGTATTTT
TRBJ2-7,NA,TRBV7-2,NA,CASSLDGRNSYEQYF,TGTGCCAGCAGCTTAGATGGGCGAAATTCCTACGAGCAGTACTTC
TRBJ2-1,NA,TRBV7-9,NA,CASSLGAAHYNEQFF,TGTGCCAGCAGCTTAGGAGCGGCCCACTACAATGAGCAGTTCTTC
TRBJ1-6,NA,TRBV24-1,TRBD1,CATSASPGQGGTYNSPLHF,TGTGCCACCAGTGCCTCTCCGGGACAGGGAGGCACCTATAATTCACCCCTCCACTTT
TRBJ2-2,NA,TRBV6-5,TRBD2,CASKNSGRNTGELFF,TGTGCCAGCAAAAATAGCGGGAGGAACACCGGGGAGCTGTTTTTT
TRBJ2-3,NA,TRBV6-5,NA,CASRREGLTDTQYF,TGTGCCAGCAGACGCGAGGGACTCACAGATACGCAGTATTTT
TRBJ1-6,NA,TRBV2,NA,CACQRGDGGSPLHF,TGTGCCTGCCAACGGGGGGACGGGGGTTCACCCCTCCACTTT
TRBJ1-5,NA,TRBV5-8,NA,CASSLRRNQPQHF,TGTGCCAGCAGCTTGCGGAGGAATCAGCCCCAGCATTTT
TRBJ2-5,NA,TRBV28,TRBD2,CASSGGLAGGRETQYF,TGTGCCAGCAGTGGGGGACTAGCGGGAGGAAGGGAGACCCAGTACTTC
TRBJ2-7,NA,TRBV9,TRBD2,CASSVGNSGTYEQYF,TGTGCCAGCAGCGTAGGAAATAGCGGGACGTACGAGCAGTACTTC
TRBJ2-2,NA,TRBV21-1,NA,CASSKARTGLGTGELFF,TGTGCCAGCAGCAAAGCCCGGACAGGGCTGGGCACCGGGGAGCTGTTTTTT
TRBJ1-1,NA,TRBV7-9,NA,CASSFAGTKNTEAFF,TGTGCCAGCAGCTTCGCCGGGACAAAGAACACTGAAGCTTTCTTT
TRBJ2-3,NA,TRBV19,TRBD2,CASSPWEAGVSNTQYF,TGTGCCAGTAGTCCCTGGGAAGCGGGAGTATCAAATACGCAGTATTTT
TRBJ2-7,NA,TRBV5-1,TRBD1,CASSLDRKGAGEQYF,TGCGCCAGCAGCTTGGATCGAAAGGGGGCAGGGGAGCAGTACTTC
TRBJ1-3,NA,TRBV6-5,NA,CASRFERASGNTIYF,TGTGCCAGCAGGTTTGAGAGGGCTTCTGGAAACACCATATATTTT
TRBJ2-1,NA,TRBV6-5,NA,CASRYSANPRGQFF,TGTGCCAGCAGATATTCTGCCAACCCCCGGGGGCAGTTCTTC
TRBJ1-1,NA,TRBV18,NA,CASLPSAGAREAFF,TGTGCCAGCTTACCCAGTGCAGGGGCCCGGGAAGCTTTCTTT
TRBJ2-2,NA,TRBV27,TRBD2,CASSGTSVRAGTGELFF,TGTGCCAGCAGCGGGACTAGCGTTCGAGCCGGCACCGGGGAGCTGTTTTTT
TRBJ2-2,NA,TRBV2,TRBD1,CASSEALGAGGNTGELFF,TGTGCCAGCAGTGAAGCATTAGGGGCAGGGGGGAACACCGGGGAGCTGTTTTTT
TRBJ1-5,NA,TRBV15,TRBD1,CATSTDRDRSQPQHF,TGTGCCACCAGCACCGACAGGGATAGGAGTCAGCCCCAGCATTTT
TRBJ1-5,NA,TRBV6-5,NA,CASSQTQGIDQPQHF,TGTGCCAGCAGTCAAACTCAGGGGATTGATCAGCCCCAGCATTTT
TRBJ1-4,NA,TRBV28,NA,CASSLRGGGTNEKLFF,TGTGCCAGCAGTTTGAGAGGGGGGGGGACTAATGAAAAACTGTTTTTT
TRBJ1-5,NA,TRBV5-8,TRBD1,CASSLGDRGNQPQHF,TGTGCCAGCAGCTTGGGTGACAGGGGCAATCAGCCCCAGCATTTT
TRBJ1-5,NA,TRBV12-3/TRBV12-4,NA,CASRAGFSQPQHF,TGTGCCAGCAGGGCAGGGTTTAGTCAGCCCCAGCATTTT
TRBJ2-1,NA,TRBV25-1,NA,CASSEYRTMGNEQFF,TGTGCCAGCAGTGAATACAGGACAATGGGCAATGAGCAGTTCTTC
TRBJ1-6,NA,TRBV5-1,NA,CASTDLFQGRNSPLHF,TGCGCCAGCACCGATTTATTTCAGGGGCGAAATTCACCCCTCCACTTT
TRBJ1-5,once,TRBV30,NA,CAWSIAGHGNQPQHF,TGTGCCTGGAGTATAGCGGGGCATGGCAATCAGCCCCAGCATTTT
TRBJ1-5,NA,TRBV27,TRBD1,CASSERGLGQPQHF,TGTGCCAGCAGTGAGAGGGGGCTCGGGCAGCCCCAGCATTTT
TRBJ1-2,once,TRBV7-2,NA,CASSSPGREALGYTF,TGTGCCAGCAGCTCCCCGGGCCGGGAGGCTCTTGGCTACACCTTC
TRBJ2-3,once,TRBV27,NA,CASSITGGTDTQYF,TGTGCCAGCTCAATAACGGGGGGCACAGATACGCAGTATTTT
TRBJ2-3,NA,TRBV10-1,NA,CASSEGGKSFTSTDTQYF,TGCGCCAGCAGTGAGGGGGGGAAGAGCTTCACTAGCACAGATACGCAGTATTTT
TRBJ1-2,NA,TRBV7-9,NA,CASSPEAQNGGYTF,TGTGCCAGCAGCCCCGAAGCGCAGAATGGAGGCTACACCTTC
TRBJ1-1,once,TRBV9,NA,CASSLSGNTEAFF,TGTGCCAGCAGCCTAAGCGGTAACACTGAAGCTTTCTTT
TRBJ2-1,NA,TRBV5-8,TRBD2,CASSSRSGRASYNEQFF,TGTGCCAGCAGCAGCCGGTCCGGGAGGGCCTCCTACAATGAGCAGTTCTTC
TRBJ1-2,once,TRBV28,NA,CASSPGQNYGYTF,TGTGCCAGCAGCCCTGGACAGAACTATGGCTACACCTTC
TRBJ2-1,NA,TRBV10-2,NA,CASSEVTELEQFF,TGCGCCAGCAGTGAGGTAACCGAACTTGAGCAGTTCTTC
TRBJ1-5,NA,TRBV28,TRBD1,CASRQGTGGQPQHF,TGTGCCAGCAGGCAGGGGACAGGAGGTCAGCCCCAGCATTTT
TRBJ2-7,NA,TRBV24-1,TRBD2,CATEGLAGPTRRYEQYF,TGTGCCACGGAGGGACTAGCGGGTCCGACACGACGGTACGAGCAGTACTTC